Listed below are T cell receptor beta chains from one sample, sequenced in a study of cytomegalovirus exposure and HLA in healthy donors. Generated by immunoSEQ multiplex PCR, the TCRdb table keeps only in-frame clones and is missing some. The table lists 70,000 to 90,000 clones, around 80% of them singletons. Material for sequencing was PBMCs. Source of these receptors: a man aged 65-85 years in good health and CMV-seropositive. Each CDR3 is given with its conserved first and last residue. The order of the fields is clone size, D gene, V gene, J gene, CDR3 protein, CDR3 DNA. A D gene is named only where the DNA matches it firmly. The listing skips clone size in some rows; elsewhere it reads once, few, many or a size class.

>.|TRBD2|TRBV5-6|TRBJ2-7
CASSLGGAGGTYEQYF
TGTGCCAGCAGCTTGGGAGGAGCGGGGGGGACCTACGAGCAGTACTTC
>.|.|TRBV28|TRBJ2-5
CASSPRSETQYF
TGTGCCAGCAGTCCGAGGTCCGAGACCCAGTACTTC
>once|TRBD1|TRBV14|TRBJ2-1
CASRPDRGENNEQFF
TGTGCCAGCAGACCGGACAGGGGGGAAAACAATGAGCAGTTCTTC
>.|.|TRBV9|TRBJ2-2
CASSVGGLANTGELFF
TGTGCCAGCAGCGTTGGCGGACTGGCGAACACCGGGGAGCTGTTTTTT
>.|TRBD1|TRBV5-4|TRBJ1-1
CASSGNVGQGNTEAFF
TGTGCCAGCAGCGGAAATGTGGGACAGGGTAACACTGAAGCTTTCTTT
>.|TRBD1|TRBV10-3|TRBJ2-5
CATTGQGETQYF
TGTGCCACCACCGGACAGGGAGAGACCCAGTACTTC
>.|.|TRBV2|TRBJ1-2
CASTLRAENSGYTF
TGTGCCAGCACTCTCCGAGCAGAAAATAGCGGCTACACCTTC
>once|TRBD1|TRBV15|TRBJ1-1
CATSRAAGTGAEAFF
TGTGCCACCAGCAGGGCGGCAGGGACAGGGGCTGAAGCTTTCTTT
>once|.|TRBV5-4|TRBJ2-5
CASSFLPGETQYF
TGTGCCAGCAGCTTCCTCCCGGGGGAGACCCAGTACTTC
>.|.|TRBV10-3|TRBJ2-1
CAISGEAHNEQFF
TGTGCCATCAGTGGGGAGGCCCACAATGAGCAGTTCTTC